The sequence of this T cell receptor (beta chain) was determined in a study of lymphopenia after photon versus proton radiotherapy. As concerns this clone: Its antigen is not known.

Notes on the study in general: A bigger post-nadir fall in TCR diversity correlated inversely with survival time in deceased patients. Better survival with proton therapy was suggested as possible, not demonstrated. Proton therapy kept repertoires fairly stable, unlike photons, which gained effector/memory cells.

Repertoires were generated with immunoSEQ multiplex PCR, while TCRdb's copy carries only in-frame clones and drops some. This table has tens of thousands of clones, around 87% appearing once. Germline CDR1 reads SGHVS; CDR2 reads FNYEAQ. V was clipped by 5 bases and J by 0 bases, with 4 bases between them. The CDR3 length is 12 residues. This specimen was peripheral blood, taken from a patient treated with proton-based radiotherapy. The sequence came from a man older than 75 with esophageal cancer. This chain links TRBV7-6 with TRBJ2-5, with D unclear. The CDR3 loop is CASSRYQETQYF. The CDR3 DNA reads as TGTGCCAGCAGCCGGTACCAAGAGACCCAGTACTTC. Together with reference TRBV7-6 and TRBJ2-5, the CDR3 gives the full variable domain: GAGVSQSPRYKVTKRGQDVALRCDPISGHVSLYWYRQALGQGPEFLTYFNYEAQQDKSGLPNDRFSAERPEGSISTLTIQRTEQRDSAMYRCASSRYQETQYFGPGTRLLVL.